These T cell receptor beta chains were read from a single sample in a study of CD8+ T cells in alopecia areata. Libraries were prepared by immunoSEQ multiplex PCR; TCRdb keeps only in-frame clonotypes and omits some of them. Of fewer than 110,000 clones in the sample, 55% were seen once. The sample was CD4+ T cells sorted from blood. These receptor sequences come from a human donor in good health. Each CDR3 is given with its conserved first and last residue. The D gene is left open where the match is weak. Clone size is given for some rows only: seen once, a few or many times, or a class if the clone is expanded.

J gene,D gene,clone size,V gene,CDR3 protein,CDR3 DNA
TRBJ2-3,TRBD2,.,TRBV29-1,CSVRGGRTSLDTQYF,TGCAGCGTCCGGGGTGGAAGGACTAGCTTGGATACGCAGTATTTT
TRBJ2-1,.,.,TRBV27,CASSFRTYNEQFF,TGTGCCAGCAGTTTCCGCACCTACAATGAGCAGTTCTTC
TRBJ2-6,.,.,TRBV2,CASTGSGANVLTF,TGTGCCAGCACGGGCTCTGGGGCCAACGTCCTGACTTTC
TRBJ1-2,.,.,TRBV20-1,CSANRGEGYTF,TGCAGTGCCAATAGGGGGGAAGGCTACACCTTC
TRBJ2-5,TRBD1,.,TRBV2,CASSEERAGGDTFQETQYF,TGTGCCAGCAGTGAAGAAAGGGCAGGGGGAGACACCTTCCAAGAGACCCAGTACTTC
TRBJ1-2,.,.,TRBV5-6,CASSSRTENGYTF,TGTGCCAGCAGCTCGAGGACAGAAAATGGCTACACCTTC
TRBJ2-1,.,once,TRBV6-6,CASSYEGSSYNEQFF,TGTGCCAGCAGTTACGAGGGGAGCTCCTACAATGAGCAGTTCTTC
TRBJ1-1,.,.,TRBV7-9,CASAQGHLATEAFF,TGTGCCAGCGCCCAGGGCCACCTAGCCACTGAAGCTTTCTTT
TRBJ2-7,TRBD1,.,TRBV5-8,CASSLEFGTGRPYEQYF,TGTGCCAGCAGCTTGGAATTCGGGACAGGAAGACCCTACGAGCAGTACTTC
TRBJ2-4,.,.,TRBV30,CAWRGVGNIQYF,TGTGCCTGGAGGGGAGTGGGTAACATTCAGTACTTC
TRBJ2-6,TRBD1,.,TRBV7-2,CASSFTGATHSGANVLTF,TGTGCCAGCAGCTTCACAGGGGCGACGCACTCTGGGGCCAACGTCCTGACTTTC
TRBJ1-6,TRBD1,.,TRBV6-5,CASQDRGNSPLHF,TGTGCCAGCCAGGACAGGGGTAATTCACCCCTCCACTTT
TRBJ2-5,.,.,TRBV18,CASSPPGVRETQYF,TGTGCCAGCTCACCACCGGGAGTTAGGGAGACCCAGTACTTC
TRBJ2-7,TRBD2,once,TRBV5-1,CASGRTSGPFYEQYF,TGCGCCAGCGGGCGGACTAGCGGACCCTTCTACGAGCAGTACTTC
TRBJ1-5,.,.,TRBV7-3,CASSLRQNGPQHF,TGTGCCAGCAGCTTACGACAGAATGGGCCCCAGCATTTT
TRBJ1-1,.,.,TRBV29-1,CSVRRPLNTEAFF,TGCAGCGTACGGAGACCGTTGAACACTGAAGCTTTCTTT
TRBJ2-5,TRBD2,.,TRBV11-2,CASSLQLAGVATQYF,TGTGCCAGCAGCCTTCAACTAGCGGGGGTAGCGACCCAGTACTTC
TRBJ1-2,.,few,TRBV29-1,CSVVGSGMSRNAGYTF,TGCAGCGTTGTCGGCTCTGGTATGAGCAGGAACGCTGGCTACACCTTC
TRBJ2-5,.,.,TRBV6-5,CASSRGEETQYF,TGTGCCAGCAGCCGGGGAGAAGAGACCCAGTACTTC
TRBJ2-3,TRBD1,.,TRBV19,CATDGQGTDTQYF,TGTGCCACCGACGGACAGGGAACAGATACGCAGTATTTT
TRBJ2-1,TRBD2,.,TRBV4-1,CASSQRNSGGARSEQFF,TGCGCCAGCAGCCAACGGAATAGCGGGGGGGCTAGAAGTGAGCAGTTCTTC
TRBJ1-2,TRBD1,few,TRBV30,CAWSTRTGNYGYTF,TGTGCCTGGAGTACTCGGACAGGGAACTATGGCTACACCTTC
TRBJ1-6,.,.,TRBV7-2,CASSPSPTGFNNSPLHF,TGTGCCAGCAGCCCATCTCCGACGGGATTCAATAATTCACCCCTCCACTTT
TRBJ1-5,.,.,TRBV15,CATSSDRLSNQPQHF,TGTGCCACCAGCAGCGACAGGCTCAGCAATCAGCCCCAGCATTTT
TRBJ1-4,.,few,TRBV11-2,CASSRATNEKLFF,TGTGCCAGCAGCCGAGCAACTAATGAAAAACTGTTTTTT
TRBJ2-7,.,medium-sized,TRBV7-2,CASSHQWGIGSYEQYF,TGTGCCAGCAGCCACCAGTGGGGAATCGGCTCCTACGAGCAGTACTTC
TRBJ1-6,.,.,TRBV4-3,CASSQDGGTLAPLHF,TGCGCCAGCAGCCAAGATGGCGGGACATTAGCACCCCTCCACTTT
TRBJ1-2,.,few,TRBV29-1,CSVSQGYGYTF,TGCAGCGTGTCACAGGGATATGGCTACACCTTC